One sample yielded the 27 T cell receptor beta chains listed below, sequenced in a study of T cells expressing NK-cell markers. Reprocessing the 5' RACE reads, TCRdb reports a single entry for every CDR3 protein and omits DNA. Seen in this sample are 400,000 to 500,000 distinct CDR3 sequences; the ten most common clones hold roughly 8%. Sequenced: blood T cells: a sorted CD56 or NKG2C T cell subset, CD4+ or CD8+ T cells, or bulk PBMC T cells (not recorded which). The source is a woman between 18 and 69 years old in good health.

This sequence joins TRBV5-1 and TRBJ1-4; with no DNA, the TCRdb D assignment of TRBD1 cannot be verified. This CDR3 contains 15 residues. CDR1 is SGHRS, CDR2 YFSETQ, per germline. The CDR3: CASSLGPRDNEKLFF.

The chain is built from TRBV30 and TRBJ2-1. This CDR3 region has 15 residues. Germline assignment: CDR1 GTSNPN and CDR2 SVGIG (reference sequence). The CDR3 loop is CAWSVEAEIYNEQFF. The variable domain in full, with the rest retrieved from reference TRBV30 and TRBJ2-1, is SQTIHQWPATLVQPVGSPLSLECTVEGTSNPNLYWYRQAAGRGLQLLFYSVGIGQISSEVPQNLSASRPQDRQFILSSKKLLLSDSGFYLCAWSVEAEIYNEQFFGPGTRLTVL.

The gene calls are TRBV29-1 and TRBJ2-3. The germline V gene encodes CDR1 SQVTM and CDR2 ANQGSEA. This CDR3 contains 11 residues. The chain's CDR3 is CSFRVTDTQYF.

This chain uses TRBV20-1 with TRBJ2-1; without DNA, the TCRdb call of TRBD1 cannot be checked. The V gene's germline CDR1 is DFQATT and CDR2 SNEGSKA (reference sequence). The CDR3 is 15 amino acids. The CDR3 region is CSARDLAGGYNEQFF.

CDR3 residues: CASSQVLPGLAGGLFF. The rearrangement uses TRBV4-1 and TRBJ2-1; checking the TCRdb D call of TRBD2 is not possible without DNA. This CDR3 is built from 16 residues. Per the germline V gene, CDR1 is MGHRA and CDR2 is YSYEKL.

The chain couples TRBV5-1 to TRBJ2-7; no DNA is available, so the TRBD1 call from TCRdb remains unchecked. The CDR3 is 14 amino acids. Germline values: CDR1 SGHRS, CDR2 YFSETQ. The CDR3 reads CASSFPGAQYEQYF.

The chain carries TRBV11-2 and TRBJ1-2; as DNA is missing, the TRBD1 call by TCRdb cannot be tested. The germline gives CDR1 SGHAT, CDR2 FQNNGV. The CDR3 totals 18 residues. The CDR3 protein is CASSLPSYGGQGRGGYTF.

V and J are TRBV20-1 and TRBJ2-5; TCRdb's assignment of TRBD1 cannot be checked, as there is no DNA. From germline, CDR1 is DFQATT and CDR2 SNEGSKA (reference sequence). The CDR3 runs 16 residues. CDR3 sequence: CSARQGGGGGQETQYF.

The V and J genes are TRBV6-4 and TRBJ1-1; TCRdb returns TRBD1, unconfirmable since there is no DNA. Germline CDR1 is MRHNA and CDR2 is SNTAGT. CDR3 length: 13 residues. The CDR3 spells CASSVTANTEAFF.

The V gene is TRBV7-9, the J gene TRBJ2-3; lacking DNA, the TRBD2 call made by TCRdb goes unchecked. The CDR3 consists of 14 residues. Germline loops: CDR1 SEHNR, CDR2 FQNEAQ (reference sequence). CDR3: CASSSIAGADTQYF.

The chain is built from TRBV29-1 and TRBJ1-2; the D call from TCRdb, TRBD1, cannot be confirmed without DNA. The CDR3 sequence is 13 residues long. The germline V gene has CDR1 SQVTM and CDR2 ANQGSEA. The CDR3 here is CSVDPQGAHGYTF.

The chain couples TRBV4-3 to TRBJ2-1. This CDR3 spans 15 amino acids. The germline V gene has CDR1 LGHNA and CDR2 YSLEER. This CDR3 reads CASSPSSRSYNEQFF.

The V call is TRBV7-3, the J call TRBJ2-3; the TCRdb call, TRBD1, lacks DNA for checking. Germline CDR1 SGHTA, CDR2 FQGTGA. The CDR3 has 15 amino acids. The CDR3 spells CASSNDRGFTDTQYF.

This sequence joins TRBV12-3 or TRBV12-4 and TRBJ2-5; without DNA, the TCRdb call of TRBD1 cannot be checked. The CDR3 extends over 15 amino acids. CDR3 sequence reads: CASSLKVAPGETQYF.

The CDR3 here is CATSIRRESYEQYF. The V call is TRBV15, the J call TRBJ2-7; no DNA is available, so the TRBD2 call from TCRdb remains unchecked. CDR3 size: 14 residues. Per germline, CDR1 LNHNV and CDR2 YYDKDF (reference sequence).

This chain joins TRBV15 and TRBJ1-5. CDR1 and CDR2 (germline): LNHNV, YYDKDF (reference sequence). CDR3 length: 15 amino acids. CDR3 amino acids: CATTNGGWVNQPQHF.

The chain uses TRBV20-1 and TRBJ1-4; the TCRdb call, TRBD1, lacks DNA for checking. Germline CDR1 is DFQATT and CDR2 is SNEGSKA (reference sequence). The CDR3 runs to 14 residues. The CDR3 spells CSARPRTGNEKLFF.

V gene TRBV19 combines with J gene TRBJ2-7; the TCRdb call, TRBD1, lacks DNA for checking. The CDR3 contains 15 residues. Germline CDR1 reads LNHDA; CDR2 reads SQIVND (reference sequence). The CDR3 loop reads CASSPNPQGAYEQYF. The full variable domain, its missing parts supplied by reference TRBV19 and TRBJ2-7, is DGGITQSPKYLFRKEGQNVTLSCEQNLNHDAMYWYRQDPGQGLRLIYYSQIVNDFQKGDIAEGYSVSREKKESFPLTVTSAQKNPTAFYLCASSPNPQGAYEQYFGPGTRLTVT.

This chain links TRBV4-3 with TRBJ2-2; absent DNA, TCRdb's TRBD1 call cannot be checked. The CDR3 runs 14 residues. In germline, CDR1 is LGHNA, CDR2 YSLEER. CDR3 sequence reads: CASSQVGGTGELFF.

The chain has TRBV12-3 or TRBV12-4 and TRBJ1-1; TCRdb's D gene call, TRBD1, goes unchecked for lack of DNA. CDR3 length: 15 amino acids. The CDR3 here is CASSHRGAKGTEAFF.

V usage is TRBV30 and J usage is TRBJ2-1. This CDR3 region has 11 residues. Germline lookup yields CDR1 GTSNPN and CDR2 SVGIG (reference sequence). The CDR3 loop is CAWSPDNEQFF.

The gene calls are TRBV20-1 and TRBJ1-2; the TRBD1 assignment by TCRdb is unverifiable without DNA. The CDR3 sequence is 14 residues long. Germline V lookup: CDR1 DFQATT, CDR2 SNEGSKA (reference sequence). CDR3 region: CSANDRARNYGYTF.

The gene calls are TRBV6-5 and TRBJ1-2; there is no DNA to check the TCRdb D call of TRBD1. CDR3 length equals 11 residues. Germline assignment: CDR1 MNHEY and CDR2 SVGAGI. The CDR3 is CASTGQSGYTF.

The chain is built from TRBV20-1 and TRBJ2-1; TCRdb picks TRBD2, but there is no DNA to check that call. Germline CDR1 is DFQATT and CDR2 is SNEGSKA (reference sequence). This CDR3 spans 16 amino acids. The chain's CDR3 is CSARPDTSDLRDEQFF.

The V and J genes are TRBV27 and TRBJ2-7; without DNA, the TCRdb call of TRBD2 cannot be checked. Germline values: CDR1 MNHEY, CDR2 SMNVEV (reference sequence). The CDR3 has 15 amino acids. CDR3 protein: CASSYGGGEGGEQYF.

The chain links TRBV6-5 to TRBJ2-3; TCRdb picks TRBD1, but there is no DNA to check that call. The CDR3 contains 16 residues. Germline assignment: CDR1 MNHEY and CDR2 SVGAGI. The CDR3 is CASSYSSPQITDTQYF.

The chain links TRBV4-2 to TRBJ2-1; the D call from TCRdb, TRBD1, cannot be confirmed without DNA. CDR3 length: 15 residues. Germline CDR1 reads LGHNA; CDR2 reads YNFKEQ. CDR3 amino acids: CASSQEGGANNEQFF.